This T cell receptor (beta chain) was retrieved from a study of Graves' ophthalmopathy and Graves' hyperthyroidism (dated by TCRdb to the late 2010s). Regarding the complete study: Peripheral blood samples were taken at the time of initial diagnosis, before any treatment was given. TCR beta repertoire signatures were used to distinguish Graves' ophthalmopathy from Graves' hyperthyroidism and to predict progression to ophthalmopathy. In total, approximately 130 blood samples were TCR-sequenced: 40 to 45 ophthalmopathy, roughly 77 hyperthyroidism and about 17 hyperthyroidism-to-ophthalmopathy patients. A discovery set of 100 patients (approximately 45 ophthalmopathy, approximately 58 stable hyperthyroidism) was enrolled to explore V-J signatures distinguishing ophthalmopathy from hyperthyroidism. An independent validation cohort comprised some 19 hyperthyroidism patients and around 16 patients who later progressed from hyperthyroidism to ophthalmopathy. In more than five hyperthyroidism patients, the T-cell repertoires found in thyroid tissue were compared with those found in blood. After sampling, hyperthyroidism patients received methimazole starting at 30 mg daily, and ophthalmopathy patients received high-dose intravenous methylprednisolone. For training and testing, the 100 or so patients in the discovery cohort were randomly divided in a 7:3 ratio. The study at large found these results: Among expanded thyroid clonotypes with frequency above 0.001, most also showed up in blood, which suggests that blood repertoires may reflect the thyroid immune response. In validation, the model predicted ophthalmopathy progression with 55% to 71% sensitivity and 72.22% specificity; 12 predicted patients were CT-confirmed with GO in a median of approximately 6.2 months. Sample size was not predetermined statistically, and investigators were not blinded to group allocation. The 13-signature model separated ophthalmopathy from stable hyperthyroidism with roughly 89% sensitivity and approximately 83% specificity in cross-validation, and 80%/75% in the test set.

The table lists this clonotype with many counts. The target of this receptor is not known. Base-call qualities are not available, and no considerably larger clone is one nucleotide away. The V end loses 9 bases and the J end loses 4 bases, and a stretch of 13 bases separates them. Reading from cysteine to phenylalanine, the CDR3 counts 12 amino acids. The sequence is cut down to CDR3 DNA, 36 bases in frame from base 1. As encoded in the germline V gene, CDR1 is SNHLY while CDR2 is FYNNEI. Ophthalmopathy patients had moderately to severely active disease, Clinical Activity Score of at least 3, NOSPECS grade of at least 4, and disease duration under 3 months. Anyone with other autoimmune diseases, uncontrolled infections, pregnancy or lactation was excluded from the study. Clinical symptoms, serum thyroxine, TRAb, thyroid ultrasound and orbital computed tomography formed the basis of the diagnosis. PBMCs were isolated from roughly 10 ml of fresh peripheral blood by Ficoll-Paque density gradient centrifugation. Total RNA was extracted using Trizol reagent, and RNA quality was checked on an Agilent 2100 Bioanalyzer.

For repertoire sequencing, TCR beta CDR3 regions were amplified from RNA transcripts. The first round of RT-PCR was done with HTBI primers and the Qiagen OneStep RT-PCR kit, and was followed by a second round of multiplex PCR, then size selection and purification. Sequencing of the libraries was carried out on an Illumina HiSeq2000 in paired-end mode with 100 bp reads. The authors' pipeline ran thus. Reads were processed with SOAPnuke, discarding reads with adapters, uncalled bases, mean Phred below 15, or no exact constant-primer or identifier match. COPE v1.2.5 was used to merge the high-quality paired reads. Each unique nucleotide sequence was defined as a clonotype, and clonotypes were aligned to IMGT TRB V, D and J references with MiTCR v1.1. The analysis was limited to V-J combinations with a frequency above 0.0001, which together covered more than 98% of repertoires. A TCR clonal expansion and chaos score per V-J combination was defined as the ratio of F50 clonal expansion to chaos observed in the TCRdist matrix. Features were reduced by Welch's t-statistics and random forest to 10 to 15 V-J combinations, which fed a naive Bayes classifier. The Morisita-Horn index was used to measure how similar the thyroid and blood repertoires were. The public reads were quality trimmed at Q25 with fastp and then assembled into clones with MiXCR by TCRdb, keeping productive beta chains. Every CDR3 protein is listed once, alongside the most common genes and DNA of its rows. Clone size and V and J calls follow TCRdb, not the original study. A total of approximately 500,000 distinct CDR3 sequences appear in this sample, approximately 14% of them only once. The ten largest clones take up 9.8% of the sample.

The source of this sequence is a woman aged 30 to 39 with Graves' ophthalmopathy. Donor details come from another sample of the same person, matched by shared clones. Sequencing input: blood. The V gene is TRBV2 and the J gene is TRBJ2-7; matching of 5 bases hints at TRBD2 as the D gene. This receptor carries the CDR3 CASLSGWYEQYF. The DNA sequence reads TGTGCCAGTCTGTCGGGATGGTACGAGCAGTACTTC. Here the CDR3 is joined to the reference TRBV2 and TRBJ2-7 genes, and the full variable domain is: EPEVTQTPSHQVTQMGQEVILRCVPISNHLYFYWYRQILGQKVEFLVSFYNNEISEKSEIFDDQFSVERPDGSNFTLKIRSTKLEDSAMYFCASLSGWYEQYFGPGTRLTVT.